This T cell receptor (beta chain) comes out of a study of blood T cells in healthy people across ages. Points from the study as a whole: There were more naive CD4+ cells and higher diversity in long-lived donors than in aged donors.

For the second PCR, which ran for about 6 to 11 cycles, a sample-barcoded 5' primer and a J-beta primer mix were used. One entry per CDR3 protein results from TCRdb running MiXCR on the 5' RACE reads. The sample includes more than 900,000 distinct CDR3 sequences, approximately 25% of them seen just once. The CDR3 consists of 12 residues. V was pared by 6 bases and J by 8 bases, with 11 bases between. CDR1 is MNHEY and CDR2 is SVGEGT in the germline V gene. This clonotype has a handful of counts. Its target is not known. The sample also formed part of further work on T cells of mothers and their children. That report notes: Per child, roughly 3.1 million TCR beta CDR3 reads were obtained, against over 10 million per mother. Thymic selection molds TCR recombination output in much the same way for related pairs as for unrelated pairs. No persistent microchimeric T cell clones were detected at approximately 90 clones per million clonotypes sensitivity.

The receptor was derived from a girl aged 2-10 years in good health. Sample: blood. V gene TRBV6-2 or TRBV6-3 combines with J gene TRBJ2-1; D unclear. In DNA, the CDR3 is TGTGCCAGCAGATCGGGTGAGGATGAGCAGTTCTTC. Its translation is CASRSGEDEQFF.